These 23 T cell receptor beta chains share one sample of origin, sequenced in a study of tumor-infiltrating lymphocytes in primary liver carcinoma. Co-extraction yielded RNA and DNA from around 20-30 mg of unsorted bulk tissue. TCR beta cDNA was prepared out of roughly 450 ng total RNA by means of a constant-region primer. Three nested multiplex PCR rounds of slightly modified ARM-PCR generated TCR beta libraries. Running approximately 10 cycles apiece, the first two PCR rounds relied on TRBV1-TRBV30 forward primers together with a C-beta reverse primer. TCRdb recomputed calls from the multiplex PCR reads with MiXCR, one row per CDR3 protein. The sample lists some 94,000 distinct CDR3 sequences; almost 70% were seen once. Sequences were obtained from liver tumor tissue from sampling region 5. Subset in this sample: tumor region T5, tumor centre. The receptors were gathered from a woman aged 55-75 years with primary liver carcinoma and hepatitis B virus infection.

This clonotype was observed a single time. As the CDR3 is not closed by the conserved phenylalanine or tryptophan, this likely results from a read error. This chain joins TRBV11-3 and TRBJ2-2; 8 nucleotides line up with TRBD2. CDR3 length: 17 amino acids. CDR1 and CDR2 (germline): SGHNT, YENEEA. J was trimmed by 2 bases and V by 1 base; bases with no gene match: 6. The CDR3 coding sequence is TGTGCCAGCAGCTTAGGCAGGTTAGCGGGAAACACCGGGGAGCTGTTTTCA. Its protein is CASSLGRLAGNTGELFS.

As for this clonotype: A clone one base away is much larger, so this may be a read error. The V call is TRBV7-9, the J call TRBJ2-3, with unresolved D. CDR3 length equals 11 residues. The germline V gene encodes CDR1 SEHNR and CDR2 FQNEAQ (reference sequence). CDR3 protein: CANSSGDTQYF. CDR3 sequence (DNA): TGTGCCAACAGCTCCGGGGATACGCAGTATTTT.

V is TRBV19 and J is TRBJ2-1; 11 bases fit TRBD2. V trimming: 7 bases; J trimming: 6 bases; junction bases outside the gene matches: 8. This CDR3 spans 15 amino acids. Germline V lookup: CDR1 LNHDA, CDR2 SQIVND (reference sequence). The DNA for the CDR3 is TGTGCCAGTAATCTACTAGCGGGAGATATCAATGAGCAGTTCTTC. This sequence encodes CASNLLAGDINEQFF.

This clonotype was seen only once. This chain connects TRBV11-2 to TRBJ2-3; D is perhaps TRBD1 (6 bases). The V and J ends lost 3 bases and 2 bases respectively, with 18 bases between them. Germline values: CDR1 SGHAT, CDR2 FQNNGV. There are 17 residues in the CDR3. CDR3 bases: TGTGCCAGCAGCTTTTTTTCAGGGGCAATGGACACAGATACGCAGTATTTT. Translating gives CASSFFSGAMDTDTQYF.

In regard to this clonotype: At one boundary the junction diverges from the germline segment, which might be a read error. The rearrangement uses TRBV6-2 or TRBV6-3 and TRBJ2-3; no firm D call. This CDR3 contains 15 residues. CDR1 and CDR2 (germline): MNHEY, SVGEGT. CDR3 DNA: TGTGCCTGCAGTTACGCGGAAACCCGCACAGATACGCGGTATTTT. Its protein is CACSYAETRTDTRYF.

The sample holds one count of this clonotype. Compared with germline, one end of the junction differs, possibly owing to a read error. V usage is TRBV11-2 and J usage is TRBJ2-7, with 9 positions matching TRBD2. The CDR3 is 13 residues long. Germline V gene lookup returns CDR1 SGHAT and CDR2 FQNNGV. The CDR3 nucleotides read TGTGTCAGCAGCTTAAGTAGCGGGAGCAAGCAGTACTTC. Amino acid sequence: CVSSLSSGSKQYF. Based on the CDR3 plus reference TRBV11-2 and TRBJ2-7, the full variable domain is EAGVAQSPRYKIIEKRQSVAFWCNPISGHATLYWYQQILGQGPKLLIQFQNNGVVDDSQLPKDRFSAERLKGVDSTLKIQPAKLEDSAVYLCVSSLSSGSKQYFGPGTRLTVT.

Concerning this clonotype itself: One base away lies a much larger clone, so this may be a sequencing read error. V and J are TRBV5-1 and TRBJ1-6; 7 bases are a match to TRBD1. Germline values: CDR1 SGHRS, CDR2 YFSETQ. The CDR3 has 16 amino acids. The V segment lost 1 base and the J segment 8 bases; nucleotides outside the gene matches: 9. CDR3 in DNA: TGCGCCAGCAGCTTGACCGGACAGGAGCTATATTCACCCCTCCACTTT. Protein product: CASSLTGQELYSPLHF.

A note on this clonotype: Its ends do not fully match the called genes, so a read error is possible. This chain joins TRBV7-9 and TRBJ2-7; maybe TRBD1 (6 bases). The CDR3 totals 12 residues. The germline V gene encodes CDR1 SEHNR and CDR2 FQNEAQ (reference sequence). In nucleotides, the CDR3 is TGTGCCAGCAGCCGGACAGACTACGGGCAGTACTTC. Its translation: CASSRTDYGQYF.

Regarding this clonotype: One end of the junction is discordant with germline, which a read error may explain. The chain recombines TRBV5-4 with TRBJ2-1, with D uncertain. The CDR3 extends over 13 amino acids. CDR1 is SGHNT and CDR2 is YYREEE in the germline V gene (reference sequence). The CDR3 DNA is TGTGCCAACAGCTTTGTAGCCGGCAATGAGCAGTTCTTC. Translating it yields CANSFVAGNEQFF.

This clonotype was picked up many times. J is TRBJ2-6 and V is TRBV6-2 or TRBV6-3, with D maybe TRBD2 (6 bases). Germline CDR1 MNHEY, CDR2 SVGEGT. The germline V and J ends were trimmed by 5 bases and 4 bases, with 15 bases remaining between them. The CDR3 is made up of 16 amino acids. This CDR3 is CASSDTGAPGANVLTF. As DNA, the CDR3 is TGTGCCAGCAGTGACACGGGAGCCCCCGGGGCCAACGTCCTGACTTTC.

This clonotype was observed at least ten times. The rearrangement joins TRBV10-3 to TRBJ1-3, with TRBD1 matching over 7 bases. The CDR3 runs to 15 residues. Germline assignment: CDR1 ENHRY and CDR2 SYGVKD. V gave up 4 bases and J gave up 4 bases; unmatched junction bases: 7. The CDR3 is CAISGQTGLGNTIYF. The CDR3 DNA sequence: TGTGCCATCAGTGGCCAGACAGGGCTCGGAAACACCATATATTTT.

This clonotype has a handful of counts. This chain joins TRBV19 and TRBJ2-7, with 9 bases aligning to TRBD1. V shed 5 bases, J shed 0 bases, and the junction held 5 bases outside the gene matches. The CDR3 has 15 residues. Germline CDR1 and CDR2: LNHDA and SQIVND (reference sequence). The CDR3 nucleotides read TGTGCCAGTAGTCGCGGGACAGGGAGCTCCTACGAGCAGTACTTC. It specifies CASSRGTGSSYEQYF. Using reference TRBV19 and TRBJ2-7 for the parts outside the CDR3, the full variable domain is DGGITQSPKYLFRKEGQNVTLSCEQNLNHDAMYWYRQDPGQGLRLIYYSQIVNDFQKGDIAEGYSVSREKKESFPLTVTSAQKNPTAFYLCASSRGTGSSYEQYFGPGTRLTVT.

Points on this clonotype: Since a much larger clone is just one base distant, this may be a read error. The CDR3 ends on some other residue instead of the conserved phenylalanine or tryptophan, so this is likely a read error. The limits of the CDR3 on the DNA are not certain, so only TCRdb's listed CDR3 is given. The chain links TRBV10-3 to TRBJ1-2. Per the germline V gene, CDR1 is ENHRY and CDR2 is SYGVKD. The CDR3 extends over 14 residues, inclusive of both ends. CDR3 in amino acids: CATTWGGANYGYTC.

With regard to this clonotype: Relative to the germline gene, one junction end is altered; a read error may explain this. This chain connects TRBV11-2 to TRBJ2-7, with 9 bases lining up with TRBD2. Germline V gene data show CDR1 as SGHAT and CDR2 as FQNNGV. The CDR3 contains 13 residues. CDR3 amino acids: CASAPGLAREWYF. CDR3 DNA sequence: TGTGCCAGCGCCCCGGGACTAGCAAGGGAGTGGTATTTC.

Comments on this clonotype: The CDR3 carries no conserved terminal phenylalanine or tryptophan, so it likely arises from a read error. V usage is TRBV4-2 and J usage is TRBJ1-1; 8 nucleotides align to TRBD1. Germline CDR1 reads LGHNA; CDR2 reads YNFKEQ. Trimming cost V 6 bases and J 5 bases; bases outside gene matches: 11. The CDR3 has 15 amino acids. In DNA form, the CDR3 reads TGTGCCAGCAGTCAGCGACAGGGGACGTTGACTGAAGCTTTCCTT. Translated, it gives CASSQRQGTLTEAFL.

This rearrangement joins TRBV19 to TRBJ1-5; D not certain. There are 16 residues in the CDR3. CDR1 and CDR2 (germline): LNHDA, SQIVND (reference sequence). V lost 0 bases to trimming and J lost 4 bases, with 13 bases between them. The CDR3 is CASSIDPLAPNQPQHF. The CDR3 coding sequence is TGTGCCAGTAGTATAGATCCGTTGGCTCCTAATCAGCCCCAGCATTTT.

This clonotype occurred a few times. This rearrangement joins TRBV20-1 to TRBJ2-3; D possibly matches TRBD1 or TRBD2 (6 bases each). V was shortened by 0 bases and J by 5 bases, with 15 bases between the two germline ends. CDR3 size: 15 residues. Germline lookup yields CDR1 DFQATT and CDR2 SNEGSKA (reference sequence). The CDR3 DNA follows: TGCAGTGCTAGAGATCCCAGCAAGGGGGGAGATACGCAGTATTTT. It encodes CSARDPSKGGDTQYF.

The table lists this clonotype with many counts. This chain connects TRBV29-1 to TRBJ2-3; 9 bases fit TRBD2. After removal of 5 bases from V and 3 bases from J, the junction contained 3 bases not matched to a gene. The CDR3 is made up of 13 amino acids. Germline V CDR1 and CDR2: SQVTM, ANQGSEA. Written as DNA, the CDR3 is TGCAGCGTTTTTACTAGCGGGACAGATACGCAGTATTTT. Amino acid sequence: CSVFTSGTDTQYF.

Remarks on this clonotype: At one end, the junction sequence differs from germline, possibly due to a read error. V is TRBV29-1 and J is TRBJ1-5; possible D gene TRBD1, 5 bases. The CDR3 consists of 14 residues. CDR1 SQVTM and CDR2 ANQGSEA come from the germline V gene. The CDR3 DNA sequence: TGCAGCGTTGGCGGCAGGGACGCCTGTCAGACCCAACATTTT. It translates to CSVGGRDACQTQHF.

As regards this clonotype: The conserved phenylalanine or tryptophan is not found at the CDR3 terminus, so this likely reflects a read error. The CDR3 DNA sequence: TGTGCCAGCAGTTCCACTAGCGGGAGATTCTACAATGAGCAGTTCTTA. This translates into CASSSTSGRFYNEQFL. The chain couples TRBV6-6 to TRBJ2-1, with 11 bases aligning to TRBD2. Germline-derived CDR1 and CDR2 are MNHNY and SVGAGI (reference sequence). This CDR3 has 16 residues. The V segment lost 4 bases and the J segment 3 bases; nucleotides outside the gene matches: 5.

Remarks on this clonotype: An end of the junction differs from the germline gene, which may be a read error. V gene TRBV11-1 combines with J gene TRBJ2-2; D is perhaps TRBD1 or TRBD2 (5 bases each). This CDR3 spans 12 amino acids. Per germline, CDR1 SGHAT and CDR2 FQDESV (reference sequence). This CDR3 reads CASGLQVGKLFF. CDR3 in DNA: TGTGCCAGCGGCTTACAGGTCGGGAAGCTGTTTTTT.

As for this clonotype: The germline gene is not matched at one end of the junction; a read error may be the cause. J is TRBJ2-1 and V is TRBV11-1; D might be TRBD2 (5 bases). The germline gives CDR1 SGHAT, CDR2 FQDESV (reference sequence). CDR3 size: 15 residues. The CDR3 region is CASILGTIGKLELFF. The CDR3 DNA reads as TGTGCCAGCATCTTAGGAACTATCGGGAAGCTTGAGCTGTTCTTC.

With respect to this clonotype: A read error may account for a junction end that differs from germline. The J gene is TRBJ2-5, the V gene TRBV2; D could derive from TRBD1 or TRBD2 (5 bases each). This CDR3 contains 12 residues. Germline-derived CDR1 and CDR2 are SNHLY and FYNNEI. This chain's CDR3 is CASNRGQEIQYF. Here the CDR3 DNA reads TGTGCCAGCAATCGGGGCCAAGAGATCCAGTACTTC.